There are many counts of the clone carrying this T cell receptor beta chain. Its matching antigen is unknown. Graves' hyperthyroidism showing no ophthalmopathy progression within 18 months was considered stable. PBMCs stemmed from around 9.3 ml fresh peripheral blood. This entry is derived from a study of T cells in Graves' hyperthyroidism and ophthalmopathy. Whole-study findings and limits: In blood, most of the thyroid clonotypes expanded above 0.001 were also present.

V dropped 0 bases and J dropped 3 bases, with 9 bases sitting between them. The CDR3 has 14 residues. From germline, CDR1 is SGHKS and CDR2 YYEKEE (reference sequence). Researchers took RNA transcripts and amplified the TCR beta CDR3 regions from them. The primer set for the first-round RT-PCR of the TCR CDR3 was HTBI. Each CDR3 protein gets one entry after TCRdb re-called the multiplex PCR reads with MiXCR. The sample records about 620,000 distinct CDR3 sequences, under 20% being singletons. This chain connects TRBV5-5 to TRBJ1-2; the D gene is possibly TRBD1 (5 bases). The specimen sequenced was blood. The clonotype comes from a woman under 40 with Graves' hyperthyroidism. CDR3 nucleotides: TGTGCCAGCAGCTTGGGTGTAGGGGACTATGGCTACACCTTC. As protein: CASSLGVGDYGYTF.